This T cell receptor beta chain was identified during a study of human T cells and chemical hapten exposure. Study-level background: Patients were mainly female, each with alopecia areata, totalis or universalis. General study points: Sensitizing with DPC caused no change in TCRs above 1 in 1000 frequency.

Per the germline V gene, CDR1 is MNHEY and CDR2 is SVGEGT. The CDR3 contains 15 residues. Trimming removed 6 bases from V and 5 bases from J; junction bases left unmatched: 5. With regard to this clonotype: Its target is not known.

Within the library, unique molecular identifiers were attached to each individual cDNA molecule. TCRdb reanalysed the RACE reads using MiXCR and keeps one entry per CDR3 protein. The sample shows some 400,000 distinct CDR3 sequences, 5.1% of them seen only once. The sample's time point: pre-sensitization, week 0. Treatment of the sample: therapeutic diphenylcyclopropenone sensitization with weekly scalp DPC. V and J are TRBV6-2 or TRBV6-3 and TRBJ2-1; TRBD2 matches at 12 bases. The sequences come from whole blood, collected in connection with sensitization to the hapten diphenylcyclopropenone (DPC). This sequence originates from a woman aged 45 to 65 with alopecia areata. Some clones in this sample may be carry-over from other donors' samples. CDR3 loop: CASRASGGVNNEQFF. The CDR3 region has the DNA TGTGCCAGCAGGGCTAGCGGGGGGGTGAACAATGAGCAGTTCTTC.